A single TCR beta chain is shown here with its context. Its antigen remains unidentified. This record belongs to a study of human T cells and chemical hapten exposure. The overall study: The sensitizing agent was 2% DPC, placed on about 2 cm by about 2 cm of upper inner arm skin. Study-level findings and limits: Patch test score showed a positive correlation with PT1 expanded TCR counts.

Germline V CDR1 and CDR2: KGHDR, SFDVKD. V was trimmed by 4 bases and J by 8 bases, leaving 14 bases between them. This CDR3 spans 14 amino acids. Authors' methods: With a range of 23,224 to 690,600, the median per sample was roughly 97,000 TCRs. TCRdb analysed the RACE reads with MiXCR anew, one entry per CDR3 protein. In this record, the V and J calls reflect TCRdb's handling and not the investigators' own analysis. Of some 340,000 distinct CDR3 sequences in the sample, about 7% are singletons; the top ten hold approximately 8.9%. Time point denoted: patch test 1, 2 weeks after DPC sensitization. Treatment described: therapeutic diphenylcyclopropenone sensitization with weekly scalp DPC. Unfractionated whole blood yielded the extracted total RNA.

The J gene is TRBJ2-1, the V gene TRBV24-1; D tentatively reads TRBD1 or TRBD2 (7 bases each). The TCR sequence derives from a woman aged 18 to 35 with alopecia areata. Some clones in this sample may be carry-over from other donors' samples. Sequencing was performed on whole blood, taken in connection with sensitization to the hapten diphenylcyclopropenone (DPC). The CDR3 DNA is TGTGCCACCAGTGACAGGGGGGGGATCGATGAGCAGTTCTTC. Its protein product is CATSDRGGIDEQFF.